This T cell receptor (beta chain) was found in a study of human T cells and chemical hapten exposure. The time point is: pre-sensitization, week 0. Treatment described: therapeutic diphenylcyclopropenone sensitization with weekly scalp DPC. In this sample, this clonotype turned up a few times. What it binds is not known. Germline CDR1 and CDR2: LGHNA and YNFKEQ. The CDR3 sequence is 15 residues long. Deletions cut 1 base from V and 8 bases from J, with 15 bases between. General study results and limits: Expanded TCRs showed more large CDR3 clusters than pre-sensitization or healthy control sets. The number of TCRs over 1 in 1000 frequency stayed unchanged after DPC.

Original data processing: TCR counts had a median of about 100,000 per sample and spanned about 23,224 to 690,600. TCRdb used MiXCR to reprocess the RACE reads, holding one entry per CDR3 protein. The V and J calls and clone size come from TCRdb's table, not from the authors' own analysis. Of 300,000 to 450,000 distinct CDR3 sequences in the sample, 5.1% were seen once. The genes are TRBV4-2 and TRBJ2-1; D not resolved. This material consisted of whole blood, taken in connection with sensitization to the hapten diphenylcyclopropenone (DPC). The source of this sequence is a woman aged 45-60 years with alopecia areata. Some clones in this sample may be carry-over from other donors' samples. Here the CDR3 reads CASSQGPRSWDEQFF. In DNA form, the CDR3 reads TGTGCCAGCAGCCAAGGTCCACGGTCTTGGGATGAGCAGTTCTTC.